These 20 T cell receptor beta chains share one sample of origin, sequenced in a study of memory CD4+ T cells and cytomegalovirus serostatus. The sort gate was single viable CD3+CD4+CD8-CD45RO+ cells for memory CD4+ T cells. Libraries were prepared by immunoSEQ multiplex PCR; TCRdb keeps only in-frame clonotypes and omits some of them. Seen here are around 50,000 clones, around 80% observed once, and the top ten hold roughly 0.61%. The sequenced sample was memory CD4+ T cells from blood. The receptors were gathered from an adult in good health and CMV-seronegative.

The chain combines TRBV29-1 with TRBJ2-7, with D maybe TRBD1 (6 bases). Germline-derived CDR1 and CDR2 are SQVTM and ANQGSEA. This CDR3 has 11 residues. Trimming stripped 6 bases from V and 6 bases from J, with 12 bases between. As DNA, the CDR3 is TGCAGCGTGGTACAGGGAAGCGAGCAGTACTTC. This sequence encodes CSVVQGSEQYF.

This clone was detected a few times. This chain connects TRBV7-3 to TRBJ2-2; D ambiguous. The germline gives CDR1 SGHTA, CDR2 FQGTGA. V was cut by 4 bases and J by 4 bases, with 10 bases left in between. The CDR3 totals 14 residues. CDR3 in amino acids: CASSSSPGTGELFF. In DNA, the CDR3 is TGTGCCAGCAGCTCCTCGCCGGGCACCGGGGAGCTGTTTTTT.

The CDR3 nucleotides read TGTGCCAGTAGTACTAACGGATACACTGAAGCTTTCTTT. Its translation: CASSTNGYTEAFF. The chain recombines TRBV19 with TRBJ1-1; D unclear. CDR3 size: 13 residues. V gave up 4 bases and J gave up 3 bases, with 9 bases separating them. From germline, CDR1 is LNHDA and CDR2 SQIVND (reference sequence).

The rearrangement links TRBV28 to TRBJ2-1; possible D gene TRBD1, 5 bases. The germline V gene encodes CDR1 MDHEN and CDR2 SYDVKM. The CDR3 is 16 amino acids. V was pared by 5 bases and J by 6 bases, with 20 bases between. The CDR3 DNA reads TGTGCCAGCAGTACGGACACACAAAAATGGGGCAATGAGCAGTTCTTC. This sequence encodes CASSTDTQKWGNEQFF.

The chain combines TRBV27 with TRBJ2-7; 7 nucleotides agree with TRBD1. J gave up 2 bases and V 8 bases, and 9 bases lay outside the gene matches. Germline values: CDR1 MNHEY, CDR2 SMNVEV (reference sequence). This CDR3 is built from 14 residues. This chain's CDR3 is CASPSTGATYEQYF. The CDR3 region has the DNA TGTGCCAGCCCCAGCACAGGGGCCACCTACGAGCAGTACTTC.

The chain employs TRBV6-5 and TRBJ1-2; 8 nucleotides match TRBD1. After removal of 6 bases from V and 3 bases from J, the junction contained 0 bases not matched to a gene. Germline CDR1 MNHEY, CDR2 SVGAGI. The CDR3 spans 12 residues. Here the CDR3 DNA reads TGTGCCAGCAGGGGACAGGACTATGGCTACACCTTC. This encodes CASRGQDYGYTF.

This clone was picked up one time. This chain connects TRBV7-9 to TRBJ2-3; the D is unclear. There are 15 residues in the CDR3. The germline V gene has CDR1 SEHNR and CDR2 FQNEAQ (reference sequence). Trimming shortened V by 6 bases and J by 4 bases, and 17 bases separated the two germline ends. CDR3 region: CASSPKVRLADTQYF. DNA for the CDR3: TGTGCCAGCAGTCCCAAGGTTAGGTTGGCAGATACGCAGTATTTT.

The chain couples TRBV28 to TRBJ2-2; D possibly corresponds to TRBD2 (6 bases). This CDR3 contains 13 residues. CDR1 and CDR2 (germline): MDHEN, SYDVKM. V was trimmed by 2 bases and J by 7 bases, leaving 8 bases between them. CDR3 region: CASSLGGIGELFF. The CDR3 bases are TGTGCCAGCAGTTTAGGGGGGATCGGGGAGCTGTTTTTT.

The gene calls are TRBV30 and TRBJ2-5, with 8 bases matching TRBD2. V lost 3 bases, J lost 1 base, and 10 bases stayed unmatched. Germline V gene data show CDR1 as GTSNPN and CDR2 as SVGIG (reference sequence). This CDR3 is 16 amino acids long. The CDR3 is CAWSLAGRGIQETQYF. The CDR3 DNA reads TGTGCCTGGAGCTTAGCGGGAAGGGGCATCCAAGAGACCCAGTACTTC.

The CDR3 sequence is CASKKTIAGAAQYF. The CDR3 DNA reads as TGTGCCAGCAAAAAAACGATAGCGGGTGCGGCGCAGTATTTT. The rearrangement joins TRBV2 to TRBJ2-3, with 7 nucleotides matching TRBD2. Trimming cost V 7 bases and J 10 bases; bases outside gene matches: 14. Germline loops: CDR1 SNHLY, CDR2 FYNNEI. CDR3 length: 14 residues.

V gene TRBV14 combines with J gene TRBJ1-1, with a possible D match to TRBD1 (5 bases). Germline V CDR1 and CDR2: SGHDN, FVKESK. The CDR3 has 15 residues. V was pared by 3 bases and J by 2 bases, with 13 bases between. The CDR3, as DNA: TGTGCCAGCAGCCAGTCGATAGGGGTCAACACTGAAGCTTTCTTT. This translates into CASSQSIGVNTEAFF.

The genes are TRBV30 and TRBJ2-3; 11 bases are shared with TRBD2. V shed 5 bases and J 5 bases; nucleotides not matched to a gene: 3. This CDR3 contains 13 residues. Looked up from germline, CDR1 is GTSNPN and CDR2 is SVGIG (reference sequence). For the CDR3, the DNA is TGTGCCTGGGCCGGACTAGCGGGAGATACGCAGTATTTT. This encodes CAWAGLAGDTQYF.

This clone occurred a few times. This rearrangement joins TRBV6-1 to TRBJ1-1; D is unclear. The CDR3 sequence is 13 residues long. Germline V gene sequence: CDR1 MNHNS, CDR2 SASEGT. Between the trimmed V and J ends, which lost 2 bases and 1 base, there was a span of 5 bases. CDR3 DNA: TGTGCCAGCAGTGAAAGGCCGAACACTGAAGCTTTCTTT. Amino acids: CASSERPNTEAFF.

The CDR3 nucleotides read TGTGCCAGCAGCTTGGCGGCAGGGTGGGCAGATACGCAGTATTTT. As protein: CASSLAAGWADTQYF. The V call is TRBV5-4, the J call TRBJ2-3, with D tentatively TRBD1 (5 bases). The CDR3 is 15 amino acids. Trimming left V 0 bases short and J 4 bases short, with 12 bases between. Germline values: CDR1 SGHNT, CDR2 YYREEE (reference sequence).

The genes are TRBV18 and TRBJ2-1, with TRBD1 identical over 7 bases. CDR1 is KGHSH and CDR2 is LQKENI in the germline V gene. The junction had 4 bases not matched to a gene; V was cut back by 3 bases and J by 8 bases. This CDR3 spans 13 amino acids. The CDR3 DNA sequence: TGTGCCAGCTCACCGGGGACAGTTGATGAGCAGTTCTTC. Amino acids: CASSPGTVDEQFF.

The V and J genes are TRBV28 and TRBJ2-3; 12 positions agree with TRBD2. This CDR3 has 15 residues. Germline CDR1 reads MDHEN; CDR2 reads SYDVKM. V trimming: 5 bases; J trimming: 3 bases; junction bases outside the gene matches: 3. The CDR3, as DNA: TGTGCCAGCAGTCTCGGACTAGCGGGGACAGATACGCAGTATTTT. This sequence encodes CASSLGLAGTDTQYF.

This clone is a singleton in its sample. The V gene is TRBV7-2, the J gene TRBJ1-1; D possibly corresponds to TRBD1 (6 bases). Per the germline V gene, CDR1 is SGHTA and CDR2 is FQGNSA. This CDR3 has 17 amino acids. V lost 5 bases to trimming and J lost 4 bases, with 23 bases between them. The CDR3 sequence is CASSPVGGQKGGTEAFF. The CDR3 region has the DNA TGTGCCAGCAGCCCGGTAGGGGGGCAAAAAGGGGGCACTGAAGCTTTCTTT. Looking up the rest from reference TRBV7-2 and TRBJ1-1 gives the full variable domain: GAGVSQSPSNKVTEKGKDVELRCDPISGHTALYWYRQSLGQGLEFLIYFQGNSAPDKSGLPSDRFSAERTGGSVSTLTIQRTQQEDSAVYLCASSPVGGQKGGTEAFFGQGTRLTVV.

The gene calls are TRBV11-2 and TRBJ1-1; D is unclear. CDR1 and CDR2 (germline): SGHAT, FQNNGV. V lost 1 base and J lost 2, with 11 bases in between. The length of the CDR3 is 15 residues. DNA for the CDR3: TGTGCCAGCAGCTTAGTAGTGGGGTTTAACACTGAAGCTTTCTTT. Residues: CASSLVVGFNTEAFF. Filled out from reference TRBV11-2 and TRBJ1-1, the complete variable domain reads EAGVAQSPRYKIIEKRQSVAFWCNPISGHATLYWYQQILGQGPKLLIQFQNNGVVDDSQLPKDRFSAERLKGVDSTLKIQPAKLEDSAVYLCASSLVVGFNTEAFFGQGTRLTVV.

The chain is built from TRBV19 and TRBJ2-2; TRBD2 matches at 10 bases. Germline assignment: CDR1 LNHDA and CDR2 SQIVND (reference sequence). V lost 7 bases, J lost 5 bases, and 10 bases stayed unmatched. CDR3 length: 16 amino acids. CDR3 sequence (DNA): TGTGCCAGTATAGCTAGCGGGAGCGTGAATACCGGGGAGCTGTTTTTT. Protein: CASIASGSVNTGELFF.

This clone was recorded once. The chain recombines TRBV10-3 with TRBJ2-3; the match to TRBD2 covers 10 bases. The CDR3 sequence is 15 residues long. CDR1 is ENHRY and CDR2 is SYGVKD in the germline V gene. Trimming took 3 bases from V and 5 from J; bases not matched to a gene: 5. CDR3 amino acids: CAISDLAGVIDTQYF. The CDR3 DNA reads TGTGCCATCAGTGATCTAGCGGGAGTCATAGATACGCAGTATTTT.